These 7 T cell receptor beta chains share one sample of origin, sequenced in a study of blood T cell repertoires in COVID-19. The repertoire was sequenced with immunoSEQ multiplex PCR; TCRdb's copy has only in-frame clones and lacks some. The sample yields about 170,000 clones, roughly four fifths seen once. The sequenced material came from peripheral blood. These TCRs come from a human donor with acute or convalescent COVID-19. The donor label of this sample is uncertain.

The chain couples TRBV5-3 to TRBJ1-2, with TRBD1 identical over 7 bases. TRBV5-3 is an ORF for which the function is uncertain. The CDR3 length is 17 residues. After removal of 1 base from V and 4 bases from J, the junction contained 13 bases not matched to a gene. The CDR3 DNA reads TGTGCCAGAAGCTTGTCGGGCAGGGGGACCTTTCCCTATGGCTACACCTTC. Protein sequence: CARSLSGRGTFPYGYTF.

J is TRBJ2-4 and V is TRBV27, with 7 bases that match TRBD1. There are 19 residues in the CDR3. V was pared by 6 bases and J by 0 bases, with 17 bases of the junction left unmatched. The germline CDR1 and CDR2 sequences are MNHEY and SMNVEV (reference sequence). The CDR3 region is CASSRLPGGSDLAKNIQYF. CDR3 bases: TGTGCCAGCAGCCGACTACCAGGGGGATCTGACTTAGCCAAAAACATTCAGTACTTC.

This clone turned up a few times. The gene calls are TRBV30 and TRBJ2-3; 10 bases align to TRBD2. The V gene's germline CDR1 is GTSNPN and CDR2 SVGIG (reference sequence). V gave up 3 bases and J gave up 4 bases; unmatched junction bases: 4. The CDR3 spans 14 residues. The CDR3 DNA reads TGTGCCTGGAGGATCAGCGGGGGGGCAGATACGCAGTATTTT. It specifies CAWRISGGADTQYF.

The chain employs TRBV5-1 and TRBJ2-1, with 12 bases matching TRBD2. The length of the CDR3 is 19 residues. CDR1 and CDR2 (germline): SGHRS, YFSETQ. J lost 8 bases, V lost 0 bases, and 15 bases had no gene match. CDR3 in DNA: TGCGCCAGCAGCTTGGACGGTTGGGCAGGACTAGCGGGACTCGATGAGCAGTTCTTC. Its translation is CASSLDGWAGLAGLDEQFF.

The V gene is TRBV21-1, the J gene TRBJ1-4; TRBD1 is the table's D call and was not checked against the DNA. TRBV21-1 is flagged as a pseudogene. CDR3 length: 15 residues. The CDR3 sequence: CASSTHTATNEKLFF. The CDR3 DNA reads as TGTGCCAGCAGCACCCACACCGCAACTAATGAAAAACTGTTTTTT.

CDR3 nucleotide sequence: TGTGCCAGCAGCGGACAGATACGAAAGCAGTACTTC. Amino acid sequence: CASSGQIRKQYF. The chain couples TRBV7-9 to TRBJ2-7; possibly TRBD1 for D (6 bases). Germline CDR1 is SEHNR and CDR2 is FQNEAQ (reference sequence). This CDR3 is built from 12 residues. V was cut by 5 bases and J by 8 bases, with 13 bases left in between.

The chain couples TRBV19 to TRBJ2-1; 7 bases match TRBD1. V shed 5 bases and J 8 bases; nucleotides not matched to a gene: 12. The CDR3 is 15 amino acids. The germline V gene encodes CDR1 LNHDA and CDR2 SQIVND (reference sequence). As DNA, the CDR3 is TGTGCCAGTAGTCCGGGACAGAGAGGTTGGGATGAGCAGTTCTTC. Protein sequence: CASSPGQRGWDEQFF.